This TCR beta chain was sequenced for a study of siplizumab effects on memory and regulatory T cells. Produced via immunoSEQ multiplex PCR; TCRdb's table is partial and in-frame only. The top ten clones hold less than 5.5% of a sample with 65,000 to 90,000 clones, roughly 93% of them seen once. The sequenced material came from CD8+ T cells sorted from blood. This receptor was obtained from a human donor in good health.

In DNA form, the CDR3 reads TGCGCCAGCAGCCAAGTGGGTATAGGCAATCAGCCCCAGCATTTT. It translates to CASSQVGIGNQPQHF. V gene TRBV4-1 combines with J gene TRBJ1-5; D ambiguous. Looked up from germline, CDR1 is MGHRA and CDR2 is YSYEKL. The CDR3 consists of 15 residues. The V end was cut by 1 base, the J end by 2 bases, with 9 bases between.